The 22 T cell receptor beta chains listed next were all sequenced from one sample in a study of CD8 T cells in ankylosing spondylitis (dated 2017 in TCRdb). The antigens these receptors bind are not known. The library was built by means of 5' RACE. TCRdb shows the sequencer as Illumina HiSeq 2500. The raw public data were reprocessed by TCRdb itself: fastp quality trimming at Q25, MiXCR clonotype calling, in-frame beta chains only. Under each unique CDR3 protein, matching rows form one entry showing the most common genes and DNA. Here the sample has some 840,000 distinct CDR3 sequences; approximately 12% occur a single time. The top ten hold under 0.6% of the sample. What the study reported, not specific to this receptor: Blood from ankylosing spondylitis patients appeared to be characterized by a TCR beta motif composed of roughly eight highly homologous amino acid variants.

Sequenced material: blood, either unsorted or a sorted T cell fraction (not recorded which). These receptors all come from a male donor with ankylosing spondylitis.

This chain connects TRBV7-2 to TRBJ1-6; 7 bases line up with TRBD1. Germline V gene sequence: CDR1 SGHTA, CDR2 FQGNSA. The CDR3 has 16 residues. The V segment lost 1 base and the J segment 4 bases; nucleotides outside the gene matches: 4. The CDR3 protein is CASSLGGTVYNSPLHF. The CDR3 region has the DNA TGTGCCAGCAGCTTAGGGGGGACAGTATATAATTCACCCCTCCACTTT.

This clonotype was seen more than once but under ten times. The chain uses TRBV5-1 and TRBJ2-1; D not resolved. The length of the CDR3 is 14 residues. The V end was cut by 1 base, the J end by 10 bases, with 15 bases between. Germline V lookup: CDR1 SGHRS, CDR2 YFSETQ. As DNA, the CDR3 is TGCGCCAGCAGCTTGAGGATCGTCCTGGGGGAGCAGTTCTTC. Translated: CASSLRIVLGEQFF.

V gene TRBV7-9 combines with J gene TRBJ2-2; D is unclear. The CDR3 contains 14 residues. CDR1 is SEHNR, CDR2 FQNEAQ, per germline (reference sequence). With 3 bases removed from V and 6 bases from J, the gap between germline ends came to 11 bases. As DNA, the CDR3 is TGTGCCAGCAGCTTGGTAGTTCTTTCCGGGGAGCTGTTTTTT. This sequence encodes CASSLVVLSGELFF.

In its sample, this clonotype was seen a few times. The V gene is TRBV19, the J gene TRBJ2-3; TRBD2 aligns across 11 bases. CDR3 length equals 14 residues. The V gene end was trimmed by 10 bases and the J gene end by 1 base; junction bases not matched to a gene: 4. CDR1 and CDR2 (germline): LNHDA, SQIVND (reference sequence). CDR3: CAISGRGGTDTQYF. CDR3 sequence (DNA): TGTGCCATTAGCGGGAGGGGCGGCACAGATACGCAGTATTTT.

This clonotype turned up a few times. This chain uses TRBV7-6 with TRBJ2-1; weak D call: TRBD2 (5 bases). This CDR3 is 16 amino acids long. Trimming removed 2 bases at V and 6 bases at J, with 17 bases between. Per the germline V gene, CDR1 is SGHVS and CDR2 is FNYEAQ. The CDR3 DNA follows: TGTGCCAGCAGCTTAAAGTCCTATCCGGGGTTCAATGAGCAGTTCTTC. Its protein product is CASSLKSYPGFNEQFF. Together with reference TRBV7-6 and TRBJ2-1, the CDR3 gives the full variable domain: GAGVSQSPRYKVTKRGQDVALRCDPISGHVSLYWYRQALGQGPEFLTYFNYEAQQDKSGLPNDRFSAERPEGSISTLTIQRTEQRDSAMYRCASSLKSYPGFNEQFFGPGTRLTVL.

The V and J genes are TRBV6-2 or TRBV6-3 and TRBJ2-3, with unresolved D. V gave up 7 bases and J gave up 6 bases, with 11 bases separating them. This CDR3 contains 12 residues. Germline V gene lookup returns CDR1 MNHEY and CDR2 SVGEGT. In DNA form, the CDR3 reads TGTGCCAGCACCCACAAGGCGGATACGCAGTATTTT. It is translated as CASTHKADTQYF.

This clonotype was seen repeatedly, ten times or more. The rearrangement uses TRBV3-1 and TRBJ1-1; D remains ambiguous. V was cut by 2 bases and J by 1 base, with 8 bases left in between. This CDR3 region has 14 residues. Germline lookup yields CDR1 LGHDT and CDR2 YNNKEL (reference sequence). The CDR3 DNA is TGTGCCAGCAGCCAAACATATCAGAACACTGAAGCTTTCTTT. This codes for CASSQTYQNTEAFF. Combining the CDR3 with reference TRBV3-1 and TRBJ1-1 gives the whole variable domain DTAVSQTPKYLVTQMGNDKSIKCEQNLGHDTMYWYKQDSKKFLKIMFSYNNKELIINETVPNRFSPKSPDKAHLNLHINSLELGDSAVYFCASSQTYQNTEAFFGQGTRLTVV.

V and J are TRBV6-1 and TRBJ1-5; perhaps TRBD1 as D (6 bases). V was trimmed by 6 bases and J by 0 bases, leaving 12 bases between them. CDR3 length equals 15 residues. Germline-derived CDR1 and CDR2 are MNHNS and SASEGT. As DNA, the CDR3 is TGTGCCAGCAGGAAAGGGGGGTATAGCAATCAGCCCCAGCATTTT. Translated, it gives CASRKGGYSNQPQHF.

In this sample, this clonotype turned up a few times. The CDR3 nucleotides are TGCGCCAGCAGCTTGTTCGGGGGCGGCTATGGCTACACCTTC. It encodes CASSLFGGGYGYTF. The rearrangement uses TRBV5-1 and TRBJ1-2, with D possibly matching TRBD1 (6 bases). The CDR3 extends over 14 amino acids. Germline lookup yields CDR1 SGHRS and CDR2 YFSETQ. The ends were cut back, 1 base at V and 4 bases at J, with 11 bases in the middle.

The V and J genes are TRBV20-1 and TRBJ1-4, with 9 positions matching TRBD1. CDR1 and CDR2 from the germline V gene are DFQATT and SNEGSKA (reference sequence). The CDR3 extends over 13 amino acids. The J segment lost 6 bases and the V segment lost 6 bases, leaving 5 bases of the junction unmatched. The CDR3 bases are TGCAGTGCAGATCGACAGGGGGATGAAAAACTGTTTTTT. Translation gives CSADRQGDEKLFF.

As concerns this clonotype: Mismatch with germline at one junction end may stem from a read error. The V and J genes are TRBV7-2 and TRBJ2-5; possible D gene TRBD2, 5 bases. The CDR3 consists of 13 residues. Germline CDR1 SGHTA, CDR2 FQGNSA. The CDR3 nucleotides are TGTGCCAGAAGCTCGACTAACCAAGAGACCCAGTACTTC. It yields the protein CARSSTNQETQYF.

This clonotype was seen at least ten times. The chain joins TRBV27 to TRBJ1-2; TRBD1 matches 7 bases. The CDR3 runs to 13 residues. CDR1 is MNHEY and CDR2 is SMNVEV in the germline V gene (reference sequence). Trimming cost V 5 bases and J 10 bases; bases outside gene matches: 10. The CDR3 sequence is CASSPQGQPHYTF. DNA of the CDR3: TGTGCCAGCAGTCCACAGGGACAGCCCCACTACACCTTC.

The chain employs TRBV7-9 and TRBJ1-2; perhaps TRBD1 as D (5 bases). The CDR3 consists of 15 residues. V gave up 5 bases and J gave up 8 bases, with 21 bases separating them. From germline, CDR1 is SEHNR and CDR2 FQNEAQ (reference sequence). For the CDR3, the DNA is TGTGCCAGCAGCCCCAGCGGACACGCGCCTAGGGGCTACACCTTC. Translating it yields CASSPSGHAPRGYTF.

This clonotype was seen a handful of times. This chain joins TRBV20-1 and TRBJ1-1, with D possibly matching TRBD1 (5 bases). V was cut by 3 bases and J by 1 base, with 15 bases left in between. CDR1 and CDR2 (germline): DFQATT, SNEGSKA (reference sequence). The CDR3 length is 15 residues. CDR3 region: CSARSGPGWNTEAFF. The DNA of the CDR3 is TGCAGTGCTAGGTCAGGGCCGGGCTGGAACACTGAAGCTTTCTTT.

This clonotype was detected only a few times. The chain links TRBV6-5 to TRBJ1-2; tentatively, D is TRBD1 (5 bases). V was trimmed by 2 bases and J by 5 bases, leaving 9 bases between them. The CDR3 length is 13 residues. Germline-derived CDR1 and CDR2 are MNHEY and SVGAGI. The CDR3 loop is CASSYDRLYGYTF. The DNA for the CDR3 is TGTGCCAGCAGTTACGACAGATTATATGGCTACACCTTC.

CDR3 in amino acids: CASSSVVASSYNEQFF. Here the CDR3 DNA reads TGTGCCAGCAGCTCCGTCGTGGCCAGCTCCTACAATGAGCAGTTCTTC. The rearrangement joins TRBV7-9 to TRBJ2-1, with D hard to call. Trimming removed 4 bases at V and 0 bases at J, with 13 bases between. The germline CDR1 and CDR2 sequences are SEHNR and FQNEAQ (reference sequence). This CDR3 region has 16 residues.

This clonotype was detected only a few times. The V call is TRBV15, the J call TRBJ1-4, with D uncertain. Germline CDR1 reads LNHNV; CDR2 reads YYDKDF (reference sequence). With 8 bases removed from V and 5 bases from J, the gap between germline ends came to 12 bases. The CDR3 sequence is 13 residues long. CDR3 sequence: CATGVGGNEKLFF. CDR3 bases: TGTGCCACCGGGGTGGGTGGAAATGAAAAACTGTTTTTT.

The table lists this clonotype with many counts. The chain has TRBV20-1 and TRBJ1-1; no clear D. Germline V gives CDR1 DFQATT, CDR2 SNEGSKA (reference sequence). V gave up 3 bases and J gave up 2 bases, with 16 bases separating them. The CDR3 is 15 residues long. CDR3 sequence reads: CSASLRAAPNTEAFF. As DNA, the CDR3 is TGCAGTGCTAGCCTTAGGGCAGCGCCTAACACTGAAGCTTTCTTT.

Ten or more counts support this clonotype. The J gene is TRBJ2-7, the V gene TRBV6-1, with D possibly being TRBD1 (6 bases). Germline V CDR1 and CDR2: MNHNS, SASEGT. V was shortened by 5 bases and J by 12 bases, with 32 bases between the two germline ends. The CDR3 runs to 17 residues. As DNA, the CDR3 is TGTGCCAGCAGTCCCATACCGAGCCTGCGACAGGTCGATAGCCTGTACTTC. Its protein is CASSPIPSLRQVDSLYF.

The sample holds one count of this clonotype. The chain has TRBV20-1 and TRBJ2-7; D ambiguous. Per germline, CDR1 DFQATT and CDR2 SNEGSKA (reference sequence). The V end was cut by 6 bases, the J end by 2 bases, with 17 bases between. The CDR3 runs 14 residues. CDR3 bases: TGCAGTGCCTCCCGGGCAGGTTTCGCCTACGAGCAGTACTTC. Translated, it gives CSASRAGFAYEQYF.

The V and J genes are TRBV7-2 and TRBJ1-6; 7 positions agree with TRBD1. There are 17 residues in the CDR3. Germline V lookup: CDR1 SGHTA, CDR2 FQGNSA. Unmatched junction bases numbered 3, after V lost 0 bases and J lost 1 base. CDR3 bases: TGTGCCAGCAGCTTAGCCAGGACAGGTTCCTATAATTCACCCCTCCACTTT. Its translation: CASSLARTGSYNSPLHF. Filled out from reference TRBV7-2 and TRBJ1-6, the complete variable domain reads GAGVSQSPSNKVTEKGKDVELRCDPISGHTALYWYRQSLGQGLEFLIYFQGNSAPDKSGLPSDRFSAERTGGSVSTLTIQRTQQEDSAVYLCASSLARTGSYNSPLHFGNGTRLTVT.

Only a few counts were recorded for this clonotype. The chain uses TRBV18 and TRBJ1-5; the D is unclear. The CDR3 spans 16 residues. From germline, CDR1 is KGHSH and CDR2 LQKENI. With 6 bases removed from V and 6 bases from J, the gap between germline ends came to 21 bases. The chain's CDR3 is CASSPARADSVQPQHF. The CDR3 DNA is TGTGCCAGCTCCCCGGCCCGAGCGGATTCCGTTCAGCCCCAGCATTTT.